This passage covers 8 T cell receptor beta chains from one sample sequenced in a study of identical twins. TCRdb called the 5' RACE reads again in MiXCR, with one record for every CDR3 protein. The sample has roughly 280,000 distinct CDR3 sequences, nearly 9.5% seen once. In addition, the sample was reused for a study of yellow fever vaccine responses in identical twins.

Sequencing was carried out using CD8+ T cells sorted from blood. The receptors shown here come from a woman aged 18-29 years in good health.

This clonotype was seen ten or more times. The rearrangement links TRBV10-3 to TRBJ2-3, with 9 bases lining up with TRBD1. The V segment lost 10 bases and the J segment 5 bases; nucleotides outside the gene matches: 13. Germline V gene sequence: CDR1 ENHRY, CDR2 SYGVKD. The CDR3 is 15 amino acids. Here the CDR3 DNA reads TGTGCCACCACCCCCCGGGACAGGGCTGGAGATACGCAGTATTTT. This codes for CATTPRDRAGDTQYF.

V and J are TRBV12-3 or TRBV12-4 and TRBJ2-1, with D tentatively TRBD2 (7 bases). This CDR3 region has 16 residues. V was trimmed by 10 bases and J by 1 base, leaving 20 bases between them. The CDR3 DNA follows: TGTGCCACACACGGCCTTCGGGGGGCGTCCTACAATGAGCAGTTCTTC. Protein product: CATHGLRGASYNEQFF.

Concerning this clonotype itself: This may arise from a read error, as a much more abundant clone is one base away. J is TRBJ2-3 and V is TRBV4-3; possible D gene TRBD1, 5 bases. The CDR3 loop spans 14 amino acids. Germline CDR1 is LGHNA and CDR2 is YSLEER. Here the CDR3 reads CAGSQDRETDTQYF. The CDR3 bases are TGCGCCGGCAGCCAAGACAGAGAAACAGATACGCAGTATTTT.

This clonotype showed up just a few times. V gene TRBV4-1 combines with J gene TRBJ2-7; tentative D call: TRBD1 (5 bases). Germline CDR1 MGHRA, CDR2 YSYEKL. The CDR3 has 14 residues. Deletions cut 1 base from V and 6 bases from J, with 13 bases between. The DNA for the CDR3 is TGCGCCAGCAGCCAAGCCGTCCAGGGCCGCGAGCAGTACTTC. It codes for CASSQAVQGREQYF.

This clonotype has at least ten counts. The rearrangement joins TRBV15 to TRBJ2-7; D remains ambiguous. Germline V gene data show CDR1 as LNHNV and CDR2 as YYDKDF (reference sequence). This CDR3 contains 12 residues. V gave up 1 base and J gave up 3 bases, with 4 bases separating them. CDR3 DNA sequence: TGTGCCACCAGCAGAGGATACTACGAGCAGTACTTC. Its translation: CATSRGYYEQYF. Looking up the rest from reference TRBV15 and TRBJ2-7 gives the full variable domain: DAMVIQNPRYQVTQFGKPVTLSCSQTLNHNVMYWYQQKSSQAPKLLFHYYDKDFNNEADTPDNFQSRRPNTSFCFLDIRSPGLGDTAMYLCATSRGYYEQYFGPGTRLTVT.

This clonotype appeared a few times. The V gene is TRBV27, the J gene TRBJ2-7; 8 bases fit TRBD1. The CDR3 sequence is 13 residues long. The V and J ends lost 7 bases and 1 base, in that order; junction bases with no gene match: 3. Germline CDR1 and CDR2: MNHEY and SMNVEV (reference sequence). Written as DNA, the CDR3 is TGTGCCAGCAAGGACAGGGATTCCTACGAGCAGTACTTC. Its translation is CASKDRDSYEQYF.

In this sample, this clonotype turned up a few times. CDR3 region: CASNQNRGGISSYNEQFF. The CDR3 region has the DNA TGTGCCAGCAACCAAAACCGAGGCGGCATAAGCTCCTACAATGAGCAGTTCTTC. The rearrangement joins TRBV13 to TRBJ2-1; no clear D. From germline, CDR1 is PRHDT and CDR2 FYEKMQ (reference sequence). The CDR3 extends over 18 amino acids. V was trimmed by 7 bases and J by 0 bases, leaving 22 bases between them.

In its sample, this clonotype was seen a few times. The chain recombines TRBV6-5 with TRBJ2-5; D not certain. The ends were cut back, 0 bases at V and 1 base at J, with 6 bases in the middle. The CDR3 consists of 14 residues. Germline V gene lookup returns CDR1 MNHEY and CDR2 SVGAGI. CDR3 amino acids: CASSYSASQETQYF. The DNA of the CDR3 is TGTGCCAGCAGTTACTCGGCCAGCCAAGAGACCCAGTACTTC.